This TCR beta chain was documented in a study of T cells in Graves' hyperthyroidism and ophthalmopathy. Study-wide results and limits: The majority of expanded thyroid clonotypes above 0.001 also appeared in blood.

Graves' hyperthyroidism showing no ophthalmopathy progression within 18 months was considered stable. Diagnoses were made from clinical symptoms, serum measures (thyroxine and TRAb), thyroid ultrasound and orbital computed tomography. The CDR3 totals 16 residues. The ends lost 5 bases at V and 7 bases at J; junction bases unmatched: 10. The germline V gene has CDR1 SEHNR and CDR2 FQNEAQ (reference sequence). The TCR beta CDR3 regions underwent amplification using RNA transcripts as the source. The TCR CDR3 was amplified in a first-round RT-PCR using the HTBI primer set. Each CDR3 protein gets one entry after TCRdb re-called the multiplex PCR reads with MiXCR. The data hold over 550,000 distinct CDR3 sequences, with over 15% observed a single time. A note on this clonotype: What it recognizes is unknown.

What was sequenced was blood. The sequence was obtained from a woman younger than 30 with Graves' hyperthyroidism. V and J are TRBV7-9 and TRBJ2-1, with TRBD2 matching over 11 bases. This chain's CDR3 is CASSPETSGKRNEQFF. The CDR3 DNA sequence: TGTGCCAGCAGCCCGGAGACTAGCGGGAAAAGGAATGAGCAGTTCTTC.